This T cell receptor (beta chain) is from a study of blood T cells in healthy people across ages. Primed by a sample-barcoded 5' primer and a J-beta primer mix, a second PCR proceeded for about 6 to 11 cycles. TCRdb re-derived calls from the 5' RACE reads in MiXCR, one entry per CDR3 protein. The table records about 970,000 distinct CDR3 sequences, roughly 50% of them present only once. The J segment lost 5 bases and the V segment lost 0 bases, leaving 5 bases of the junction unmatched. CDR3 size: 15 residues. CDR1 MGHRA and CDR2 YSYEKL come from the germline V gene. This clonotype was found a few times. Its matching antigen is unknown. The study's findings and limits: The fall in TCR beta diversity per million T cells was roughly linear with age.

V is TRBV4-1 and J is TRBJ2-5, with 8 bases lining up with TRBD1. The TCR sequence derives from a woman aged 55-69 years in good health. Source material: blood. The CDR3, as DNA: TGCGCCAGCAGCCAAGAGGACAGGGTGGCGGAGACCCAGTACTTC. Translating it yields CASSQEDRVAETQYF.